This T cell receptor (beta chain) was obtained from a study of OX40 agonist ivuxolimab in advanced cancers. The data were produced by immunoSEQ multiplex PCR, yet TCRdb's version contains in-frame clones alone and is incomplete. The sample gives tens of thousands of clones, more than 80% of which show up once; over 11% is in the top ten. This clone was detected a few times. This CDR3 spans 14 amino acids. Trimming left V 5 bases short and J 3 bases short, with 11 bases between. The germline V gene has CDR1 SGHTA and CDR2 FQGTGA. The source material was CD4+ or CD8+ T cells sorted from blood, sampled in a trial of the OX40 agonist ivuxolimab. V usage is TRBV7-3 and J usage is TRBJ2-1; a weak D match, TRBD1 (5 bases). This TCR derives from an adult with an advanced solid tumor such as melanoma, head and neck, liver or kidney cancer. The CDR3 sequence: CASSPYDSYNEQFF. As DNA, the CDR3 is TGTGCCAGCAGCCCCTACGACAGCTACAATGAGCAGTTCTTC. The full variable domain, its missing parts supplied by reference TRBV7-3 and TRBJ2-1, is GAGVSQTPSNKVTEKGKYVELRCDPISGHTALYWYRQSLGQGPEFLIYFQGTGAADDSGLPNDRFFAVRPEGSVSTLKIQRTERGDSAVYLCASSPYDSYNEQFFGPGTRLTVL.